This T cell receptor (beta chain) was documented in a study of cytomegalovirus exposure and HLA in healthy donors. Study-wide results and caveats: There were some public TCRs occurring in many donors, but most TCR sequences were rare.

As regards this clone: Its target is not known.

TCRdb's table, derived via immunoSEQ multiplex PCR, lists solely in-frame clones and lacks some. In the table there are about 200,000 clones, 83% of which are singletons. The CDR3 runs 12 residues. Germline assignment: CDR1 MNHNS and CDR2 SASEGT. Trimming pared 4 bases from V and 7 bases from J, leaving 10 bases between. This sequence originates from a woman aged 18-29 years in good health and CMV-seronegative. The sequencing sample was made of PBMCs. The chain couples TRBV6-1 to TRBJ1-1; D remains unclear. CDR3 coding DNA: TGTGCCAGCAGTGTGACCGGGCTTGAAGCTTTCTTT. This encodes CASSVTGLEAFF.